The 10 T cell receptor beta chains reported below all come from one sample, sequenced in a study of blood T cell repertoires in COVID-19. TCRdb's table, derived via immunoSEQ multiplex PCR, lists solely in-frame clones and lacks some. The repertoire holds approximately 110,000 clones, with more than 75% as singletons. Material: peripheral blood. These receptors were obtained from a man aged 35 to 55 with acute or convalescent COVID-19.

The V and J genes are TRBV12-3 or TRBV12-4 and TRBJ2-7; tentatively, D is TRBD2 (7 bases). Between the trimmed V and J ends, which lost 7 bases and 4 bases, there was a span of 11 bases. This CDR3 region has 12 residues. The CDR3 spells CASKGGGYEQYF. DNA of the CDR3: TGTGCCAGCAAAGGGGGGGGGTACGAGCAGTACTTC.

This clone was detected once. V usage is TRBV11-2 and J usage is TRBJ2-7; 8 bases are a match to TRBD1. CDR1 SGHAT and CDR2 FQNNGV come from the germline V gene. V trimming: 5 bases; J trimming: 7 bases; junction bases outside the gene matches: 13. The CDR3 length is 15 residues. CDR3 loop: CASSSAGGSSLEQYF. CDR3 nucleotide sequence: TGTGCCAGCAGCAGCGCAGGGGGCTCCAGCTTGGAGCAGTACTTC.

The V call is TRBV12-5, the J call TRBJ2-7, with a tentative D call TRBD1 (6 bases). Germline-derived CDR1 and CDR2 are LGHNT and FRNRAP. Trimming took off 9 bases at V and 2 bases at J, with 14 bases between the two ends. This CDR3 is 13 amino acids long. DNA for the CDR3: TGTGCTAGGGATACTGGACAGACCTACGAGCAGTACTTC. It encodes CARDTGQTYEQYF.

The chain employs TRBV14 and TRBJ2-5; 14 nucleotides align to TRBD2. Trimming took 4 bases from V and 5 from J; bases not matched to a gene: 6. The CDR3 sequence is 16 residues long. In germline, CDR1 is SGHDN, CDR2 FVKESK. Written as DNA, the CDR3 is TGTGCCAGCAGCCGACTAGCGGGGGGGCCCCGGGAGACCCAGTACTTC. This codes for CASSRLAGGPRETQYF.

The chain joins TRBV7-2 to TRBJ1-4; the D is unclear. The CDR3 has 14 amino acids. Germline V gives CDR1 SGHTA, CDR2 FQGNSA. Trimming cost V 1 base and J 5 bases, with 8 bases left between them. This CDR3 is CASSLGKQNEKLFF. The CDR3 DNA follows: TGTGCCAGCAGCTTAGGGAAACAGAATGAAAAACTGTTTTTT.

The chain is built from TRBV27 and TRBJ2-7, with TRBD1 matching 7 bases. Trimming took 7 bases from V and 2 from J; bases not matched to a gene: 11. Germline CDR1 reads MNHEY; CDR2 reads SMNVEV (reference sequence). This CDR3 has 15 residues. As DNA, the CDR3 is TGTGCCAGCACACCCCGAGACAGGGCGGCCTACGAGCAGTACTTC. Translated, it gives CASTPRDRAAYEQYF.

The CDR3 loop is CATSDLPGQNPTGELFF. As DNA, the CDR3 is TGTGCCACCAGTGATTTGCCGGGACAGAACCCCACCGGGGAGCTGTTTTTT. This rearrangement joins TRBV24-1 to TRBJ2-2; 7 nucleotides align to TRBD1. CDR1 and CDR2 from the germline V gene are KGHDR and SFDVKD. V was pared by 0 bases and J by 4 bases, with 7 bases of the junction left unmatched. This CDR3 has 17 amino acids.

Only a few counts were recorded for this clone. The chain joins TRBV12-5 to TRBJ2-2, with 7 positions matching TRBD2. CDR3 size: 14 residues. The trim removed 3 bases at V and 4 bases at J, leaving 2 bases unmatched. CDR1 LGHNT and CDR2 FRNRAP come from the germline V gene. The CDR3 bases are TGTGCTAGTGGTTTTGCGGGGGTCACCGGGGAGCTGTTTTTT. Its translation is CASGFAGVTGELFF.

The CDR3 coding sequence is TGTGCCAGCAGTCAAACAGGGGCCGGGGCCTACGAGCAGTACTTC. It is translated as CASSQTGAGAYEQYF. The V gene is TRBV6-5, the J gene TRBJ2-7; 7 positions agree with TRBD1. Trimming removed 5 bases from V and 2 bases from J; junction bases left unmatched: 9. Germline CDR1 reads MNHEY; CDR2 reads SVGAGI. The CDR3 length is 15 residues.

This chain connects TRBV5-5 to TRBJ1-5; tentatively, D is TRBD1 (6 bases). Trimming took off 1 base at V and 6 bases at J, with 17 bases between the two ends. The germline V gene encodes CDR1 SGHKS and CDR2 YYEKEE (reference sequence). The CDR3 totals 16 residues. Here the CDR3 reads CASSLSGSQGIQPQHF. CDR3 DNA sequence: TGTGCCAGCAGCTTGAGTGGGTCCCAGGGGATTCAGCCCCAGCATTTT.